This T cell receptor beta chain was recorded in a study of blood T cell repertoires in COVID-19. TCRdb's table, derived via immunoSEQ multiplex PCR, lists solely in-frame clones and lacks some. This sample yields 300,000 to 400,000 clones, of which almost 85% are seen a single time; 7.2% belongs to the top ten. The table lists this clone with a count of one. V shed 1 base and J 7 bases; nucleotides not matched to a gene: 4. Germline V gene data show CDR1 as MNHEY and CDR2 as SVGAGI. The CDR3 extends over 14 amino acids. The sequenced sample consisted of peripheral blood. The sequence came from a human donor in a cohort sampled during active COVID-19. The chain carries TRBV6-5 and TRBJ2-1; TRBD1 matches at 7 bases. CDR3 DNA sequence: TGTGCCAGCAGTTACTTTGCAGGGGGAAATGAGCAGTTCTTC. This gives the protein CASSYFAGGNEQFF.